The rows below give T cell receptor beta chains drawn from one sample of a study of blood T cell repertoires in COVID-19. The method was immunoSEQ multiplex PCR; TCRdb's version includes in-frame clones alone and lacks a portion of them. Of 60,000 or so clones listed, 85% were seen once; the top ten hold around 19%. Material for sequencing was peripheral blood. The receptors come from a human donor in a cohort sampled during active COVID-19. CDR3s include the opening cysteine and the closing phenylalanine or tryptophan. A D gene is named only where the DNA matches it firmly. Part of the rows lack a size; the others show once, few, many or a class for expanded clones.

CDR3nt | CDR3aa | v_gene | abundance | d_gene | j_gene
TGTGCCAGCAGTTATAATTGGCAGGTAGCCAAAAACATTCAGTACTTC | CASSYNWQVAKNIQYF | TRBV6-2/TRBV6-3 | - | - | TRBJ2-4
TGTGCCAGTAAGGGACTAGCGGGGGACAATGAGCAGTTCTTC | CASKGLAGDNEQFF | TRBV19 | - | TRBD2 | TRBJ2-1
TGTGCCAGCAGCCGGACTAGCGGGGGCCAAGAGACCCAGTACTTC | CASSRTSGGQETQYF | TRBV7-6 | - | TRBD2 | TRBJ2-5
TGTGCTAGTGGTTTGGGGGGGCAGGGGAAAACCTATGGCTACACCTTC | CASGLGGQGKTYGYTF | TRBV12-5 | - | - | TRBJ1-2
TGTGCCAGCAGCCCCACGGGACAGGTCGTGCGGGGCACTGAAGCTTTCTTT | CASSPTGQVVRGTEAFF | TRBV7-9 | - | TRBD1 | TRBJ1-1
TGTGCCAGTAGTATCTCACAGGGGGCTCGTCTTTACGAGCAGTACTTC | CASSISQGARLYEQYF | TRBV19 | - | TRBD1 | TRBJ2-7
TGTGCCAGCAGGGCCACAGCGGAGAGAATCTATGGCTACACCTTC | CASRATAERIYGYTF | TRBV6-5 | - | - | TRBJ1-2
TGTGCCAGCAGCTTAGGTGCCAGGGGGCCTAATCAGCCCCAGCATTTT | CASSLGARGPNQPQHF | TRBV7-8 | - | TRBD1 | TRBJ1-5
TGTGCCAGCAGCGCGTCCGGGACAGGGGGCACTGAAGCTTTCTTT | CASSASGTGGTEAFF | TRBV9 | - | TRBD1 | TRBJ1-1
TGTGCCAGCACCCTGAGCTCCTACAATGAGCAGTTCTTC | CASTLSSYNEQFF | TRBV12-3/TRBV12-4 | few | - | TRBJ2-1
TGTGCCATCAGTGAATTGACAGGGGTTGGCTACACCTTC | CAISELTGVGYTF | TRBV10-3 | - | TRBD1 | TRBJ1-2
TGTGCCAGCAGGCTTCAGACAGGCCTTGTGGAGACCCAGTACTTC | CASRLQTGLVETQYF | TRBV27 | - | - | TRBJ2-5
TGTGCCAGCAGCGTAGAGGCAGGGTTGGCAATGAACACTGAAGCTTTCTTT | CASSVEAGLAMNTEAFF | TRBV7-8 | - | - | TRBJ1-1
TGTGCCATCAGTAACAGGGGTACTGAAGCTTTCTTT | CAISNRGTEAFF | TRBV10-3 | - | TRBD1 | TRBJ1-1
TGTGCCAGCAGCTCGACAGGCTCTAACTATGGCTACACCTTC | CASSSTGSNYGYTF | TRBV11-3 | - | - | TRBJ1-2
TGTGCCAGCAGCTGGGGGGTCTCTTCCTATAATTCACCCCTCCACTTT | CASSWGVSSYNSPLHF | TRBV5-8 | - | - | TRBJ1-6
TGTGCCAGCAGCGCTAGAGATTTACTAGCGGGGGGGCGGGATGAGCAGTTCTTC | CASSARDLLAGGRDEQFF | TRBV14 | - | TRBD2 | TRBJ2-1
TGTGCCAGCGGCAGGGTAGGCACAGATACGCAGTATTTT | CASGRVGTDTQYF | TRBV7-2 | - | - | TRBJ2-3
TGTGCCAGTACCCTTTACGGGAACACCGGGGAGCTGTTTTTT | CASTLYGNTGELFF | TRBV19 | - | - | TRBJ2-2
TGTGCCAGCAGCTTAACGGGGGAGGGGTACAATGAGCAGTTCTTC | CASSLTGEGYNEQFF | TRBV7-3 | - | TRBD2 | TRBJ2-1
TGTGCCAGCAGGGTACAGGGGATAAACACCGGGGAGCTGTTTTTT | CASRVQGINTGELFF | TRBV5-6 | once | TRBD1 | TRBJ2-2
TGTGCCAGCAGGGGACCGGGACAGCCGACCGGGGAGCTGTTTTTT | CASRGPGQPTGELFF | TRBV6-5 | once | TRBD1 | TRBJ2-2
TGTGCCATTCAGGGGAACTATGGCTACACCTTC | CAIQGNYGYTF | TRBV11-3 | - | - | TRBJ1-2
TGTGCCAGCAGCTTAAGTATCGGGTTCAATGAGCAGTTCTTC | CASSLSIGFNEQFF | TRBV7-9 | - | - | TRBJ2-1
TGTGCCAGCAGCTTTACAGGGAATGAGCAGTTCTTC | CASSFTGNEQFF | TRBV6-6 | - | - | TRBJ2-1
TGTGCCAGCAGTTTTCAGGACAACAACTACGAGCAGTACTTC | CASSFQDNNYEQYF | TRBV27 | - | - | TRBJ2-7
TGTGCCAGCACCAAACTAGGCTACGAGCAGTACTTC | CASTKLGYEQYF | TRBV28 | once | - | TRBJ2-7
TGTGCCAGCAGCTTAGCGGTTCCAGCGGGGGGGCCAGATACGCAGTATTTT | CASSLAVPAGGPDTQYF | TRBV7-6 | once | TRBD2 | TRBJ2-3
TGTGCTAGTGGTGACAGGAAGGGGGCCTACGAGCAGTACTTC | CASGDRKGAYEQYF | TRBV12-5 | - | - | TRBJ2-7
TGTGCCAGCAGCTTATCTTGGCCGGCCGGGGAGCAGTACTTC | CASSLSWPAGEQYF | TRBV11-2 | - | - | TRBJ2-7
TGTGCCAGCAGCCAAGATTGGTCTAGCGGGGGGCTCACAGATACGCAGTATTTT | CASSQDWSSGGLTDTQYF | TRBV3-1/TRBV3-2 | - | TRBD2 | TRBJ2-3
TGTGCCAGCAGCCTCACAGGGGTTAATCAGCCCCAGCATTTT | CASSLTGVNQPQHF | TRBV6-5 | - | TRBD1 | TRBJ1-5
TGTGCCAGCAGTTTAACGTTGTTTGCAGCTGGGGCCAACGTCCTGACTTTC | CASSLTLFAAGANVLTF | TRBV27 | - | - | TRBJ2-6
TGTGCCAGCAGCTTAGGTGCGGACAGGGTTTCACCCCTCCACTTT | CASSLGADRVSPLHF | TRBV7-9 | - | TRBD1 | TRBJ1-6
TGTGCCAGCAGCTCCCTCAGGGGTGGCTACACCTTC | CASSSLRGGYTF | TRBV7-9 | - | - | TRBJ1-2
TGTGCCAGCAGCTTAGCCAGCGGGGGGCAAGAGACCCAGTACTTC | CASSLASGGQETQYF | TRBV7-9 | - | TRBD2 | TRBJ2-5
TGTGCCAGCAGTGGCTACAGGGGGCAGCAAGCTTTCTTT | CASSGYRGQQAFF | TRBV27 | - | TRBD1 | TRBJ1-1
TGCGCCAGCCGACTACCGAGCGGGGGGGTCACAGATACGCAGTATTTT | CASRLPSGGVTDTQYF | TRBV5-1 | - | TRBD2 | TRBJ2-3
TGTGCCAGCAGTGTGAGACGGGAATGGGAGCAGTTCTTC | CASSVRREWEQFF | TRBV2 | - | - | TRBJ2-1
TGTGCCAGCTCACCACAGAGAGGAAACCAGCCCCAGCATTTT | CASSPQRGNQPQHF | TRBV18 | - | - | TRBJ1-5
TGTGCCAGCAGCTCGGGAACGGACAGGGCCTCTGGAAACACCATATATTTT | CASSSGTDRASGNTIYF | TRBV5-6 | - | TRBD1 | TRBJ1-3
TGTGCCAGCAGCCAAGGGGGCCTGGGGTATGGCTACACCTTC | CASSQGGLGYGYTF | TRBV3-1/TRBV3-2 | - | - | TRBJ1-2
TGTGCCAGCACCGGCCGGACAGCGAACACTGAAGCTTTCTTT | CASTGRTANTEAFF | TRBV6-6 | - | - | TRBJ1-1
TGTGCCAGCAGTGACAGGGCGGGGCAGCCCCAGCATTTT | CASSDRAGQPQHF | TRBV6-4 | - | - | TRBJ1-5
TGTGCCAGCAGCTCCCAGGGATTTGCAGATACGCAGTATTTT | CASSSQGFADTQYF | TRBV7-3 | - | - | TRBJ2-3
TGTGCCAGCAGTCCTGTGTTAAAAGAGACCCAGTACTTC | CASSPVLKETQYF | TRBV12-3/TRBV12-4 | - | - | TRBJ2-5
TGTGCCAGCAGCTTAGCTTCCGGTCCCTACGAGCAGTACTTC | CASSLASGPYEQYF | TRBV7-2 | - | - | TRBJ2-7
TGTGCCAGCAGCATACAGGGGTTTGTGGACACCGGGGAGCTGTTTTTT | CASSIQGFVDTGELFF | TRBV7-9 | few | TRBD1 | TRBJ2-2
TGCGCCAGCAGCCAACAGTTAGCGGGGGACACCGGGGAGCTGTTTTTT | CASSQQLAGDTGELFF | TRBV4-3 | - | TRBD2 | TRBJ2-2
TGTGCCAGCAGTTCCAGGACTGAAGCTTTCTTT | CASSSRTEAFF | TRBV12-3/TRBV12-4 | - | - | TRBJ1-1
TGCGCCAGCAGGGGGCGGAATTTGAACACTGAAGCTTTCTTT | CASRGRNLNTEAFF | TRBV10-2 | few | - | TRBJ1-1
TGCGCCAGCAGCCAAGGGGACACTACCGAGCCCGAGCAGTACTTC | CASSQGDTTEPEQYF | TRBV4-3 | - | - | TRBJ2-7
TGCAGTGCTAGTTCCAGCGGGGACGGCACAGATACGCAGTATTTT | CSASSSGDGTDTQYF | TRBV20-1 | - | TRBD2 | TRBJ2-3
TGTGCCAGCAGCCCCGGGACTGGGAACTCTGGGGCCAACGTCCTGACTTTC | CASSPGTGNSGANVLTF | TRBV7-7 | - | - | TRBJ2-6